A single sample gave rise to the 20 T cell receptor beta chains below, sequenced in a study of T cells in Graves' hyperthyroidism and ophthalmopathy. Amplified regions were TCR beta CDR3 sequences from RNA transcripts. Carried out on the TCR CDR3, a first-round RT-PCR used the HTBI primer set. TCRdb processed the multiplex PCR reads anew with MiXCR; each CDR3 protein has one entry. The table records 600,000 to 750,000 distinct CDR3 sequences, roughly a sixth of them present only once. The sequenced sample consisted of blood. The receptors here all came from a middle-aged man with Graves' hyperthyroidism.

This clonotype was seen a single time. This may come from a read error, since a much larger clone is one base off. This rearrangement joins TRBV19 to TRBJ2-1, with D tentatively TRBD2 (5 bases). CDR3 length: 15 residues. The V end was cut by 4 bases, the J end by 3 bases, with 13 bases between. Germline V gene sequence: CDR1 LNHDA, CDR2 SQIVND (reference sequence). The CDR3: CASSTAATFYNEQFF. CDR3 nucleotide sequence: TGTGCCAGTAGTACAGCGGCCACATTCTACAATGAGCAGTTCTTC.

This clonotype came up a few times. The chain employs TRBV28 and TRBJ1-5; D unclear. The germline V gene has CDR1 MDHEN and CDR2 SYDVKM. CDR3 length equals 17 residues. V lost 3 bases to trimming and J lost 2 bases, with 17 bases between them. The CDR3 loop is CASSLRQFRWGNQPQHF. In nucleotides, the CDR3 is TGTGCCAGCAGTTTGCGACAATTCAGATGGGGCAATCAGCCCCAGCATTTT.

Ten or more counts support this clonotype. This chain joins TRBV12-3 or TRBV12-4 and TRBJ2-7, with 9 bases that match TRBD1. CDR3 length: 14 amino acids. V trimming: 7 bases; J trimming: 4 bases; junction bases outside the gene matches: 8. The CDR3 reads CASISWDRAYEQYF. CDR3 nucleotide sequence: TGTGCCAGCATATCGTGGGACAGGGCTTACGAGCAGTACTTC.

The rearrangement joins TRBV10-3 to TRBJ2-5, with TRBD2 identical over 8 bases. There are 14 residues in the CDR3. The V gene end was trimmed by 4 bases and the J gene end by 5 bases; junction bases not matched to a gene: 6. Germline V gives CDR1 ENHRY, CDR2 SYGVKD. The CDR3 coding sequence is TGTGCCATCAGTGTAACTAGCGGTTATGAGACCCAGTACTTC. It translates to CAISVTSGYETQYF.

This clonotype was seen ten or more times. This chain links TRBV2 with TRBJ2-5, with 9 bases lining up with TRBD1. The CDR3 length is 16 residues. Germline V gene lookup returns CDR1 SNHLY and CDR2 FYNNEI. The ends lost 2 bases at V and 2 bases at J; junction bases unmatched: 6. For the CDR3, the DNA is TGTGCCAGCAGTGAAAGCCCTGGGACAGGGCAAGAGACCCAGTACTTC. The encoded protein is CASSESPGTGQETQYF.

Ten or more counts support this clonotype. J is TRBJ2-2 and V is TRBV11-2; 8 bases map to TRBD1. The CDR3 runs to 14 residues. J gave up 7 bases and V 6 bases, and 7 bases lay outside the gene matches. Germline V gene data show CDR1 as SGHAT and CDR2 as FQNNGV. CDR3 region: CASRSTGGSGELFF. The DNA of the CDR3 is TGTGCCAGCAGATCCACAGGGGGAAGCGGGGAGCTGTTTTTT.

This clonotype was seen repeatedly, ten times or more. V is TRBV24-1 and J is TRBJ2-3; tentatively, D is TRBD2 (5 bases). The germline V gene encodes CDR1 KGHDR and CDR2 SFDVKD. V was shortened by 7 bases and J by 6 bases, with 13 bases between the two germline ends. The CDR3 consists of 13 residues. In DNA form, the CDR3 reads TGTGCCACCAGGGCAGCGGCAGACGATACGCAGTATTTT. This encodes CATRAAADDTQYF.

This clonotype was found a few times. This chain joins TRBV7-9 and TRBJ2-7; 10 bases agree with TRBD1. This CDR3 region has 15 residues. Trimming cost V 6 bases and J 2 bases; bases outside gene matches: 7. Germline V gene sequence: CDR1 SEHNR, CDR2 FQNEAQ (reference sequence). The CDR3 nucleotides read TGTGCCAGCAGACCCGGGACAGGGGAGACCTACGAGCAGTACTTC. Its translation: CASRPGTGETYEQYF.

This clonotype was observed many times. V usage is TRBV12-3 or TRBV12-4 and J usage is TRBJ1-2, with TRBD1 matching over 7 bases. The CDR3 totals 14 residues. V shed 6 bases and J 2 bases; nucleotides not matched to a gene: 6. This CDR3 reads CASSLLGQNYGYTF. CDR3 DNA: TGTGCCAGCAGCTTACTGGGACAGAACTATGGCTACACCTTC.

Comment on this clonotype: Given a much more abundant clone one base away, this may be a read error. The genes are TRBV6-2 or TRBV6-3 and TRBJ2-1; 12 bases match TRBD2. V shed 2 bases and J 7 bases; nucleotides not matched to a gene: 12. The CDR3 loop spans 18 amino acids. Germline lookup yields CDR1 MNHEY and CDR2 SVGEGT. Written as DNA, the CDR3 is TGTGCCAGCAGTTACAACCTCCTAGCGGGAGGGCTATCGAATGAGCAGTTCTTC. Translating it yields CASSYNLLAGGLSNEQFF.

This clonotype occurred a few times. V gene TRBV19 combines with J gene TRBJ2-1; the match to TRBD2 covers 15 bases. Trimming cost V 6 bases and J 7 bases; bases outside gene matches: 4. Germline V gene data show CDR1 as LNHDA and CDR2 as SQIVND (reference sequence). The CDR3 contains 15 residues. CDR3 bases: TGTGCCAGTAGGGACGGGACTAGCGGGAGGAATGAGCAGTTCTTC. Its protein is CASRDGTSGRNEQFF.

The rearrangement uses TRBV7-2 and TRBJ1-6, with 8 bases fitting TRBD1. The CDR3 is made up of 13 amino acids. Germline CDR1 reads SGHTA; CDR2 reads FQGNSA. Germline trimming cut 11 bases from V and 10 bases from J; bases unmatched to any gene: 10. CDR3 in DNA: TGTGCCTGCCCCGGACAGGGTAACTCACCCCTCCACTTT. Translating gives CACPGQGNSPLHF.

This clonotype was observed at least ten times. The chain has TRBV28 and TRBJ2-3, with D perhaps matching TRBD1 or TRBD2 (5 bases each). Germline V lookup: CDR1 MDHEN, CDR2 SYDVKM. Trimming cost V 5 bases and J 4 bases, with 13 bases left between them. This CDR3 is built from 14 residues. Written as DNA, the CDR3 is TGTGCCAGCAGTGGGACCACCGAAGCAGATACGCAGTATTTT. Amino acid sequence: CASSGTTEADTQYF.

The table lists this clonotype with a few counts. The chain employs TRBV30 and TRBJ2-7; no clear D gene. CDR3 length equals 12 residues. The germline gives CDR1 GTSNPN, CDR2 SVGIG (reference sequence). The V gene lost 0 bases and the J gene lost 5 bases, with 8 bases spanning the gap. CDR3 residues: CAWSVLGNEQYF. CDR3 bases: TGTGCCTGGAGTGTTTTGGGGAACGAGCAGTACTTC.

This clonotype was detected only once. This could be a read error, since a much larger clone is one nucleotide away. The chain is built from TRBV30 and TRBJ2-1, with D unresolved. CDR1 and CDR2 from the germline V gene are GTSNPN and SVGIG (reference sequence). Trimming removed 0 bases from V and 6 bases from J, with 15 bases in between. This CDR3 is 15 amino acids long. The CDR3 DNA sequence: TGTGCCTGGAGTGTGATAGGCCTTGCTGGCAATGAGCAGTTCTTC. Translating gives CAWSVIGLAGNEQFF. Using reference TRBV30 and TRBJ2-1 for the parts outside the CDR3, the full variable domain is SQTIHQWPATLVQPVGSPLSLECTVEGTSNPNLYWYRQAAGRGLQLLFYSVGIGQISSEVPQNLSASRPQDRQFILSSKKLLLSDSGFYLCAWSVIGLAGNEQFFGPGTRLTVL.

This clonotype was seen only a few times. This chain connects TRBV10-2 to TRBJ2-5; TRBD2 matches at 14 bases. J gave up 5 bases and V 5 bases, and 13 bases lay outside the gene matches. Per the germline V gene, CDR1 is WSHSY and CDR2 is SAAADI. CDR3 length: 18 amino acids. The CDR3 loop is CASSLFYSTSGRAETQYF. DNA of the CDR3: TGCGCCAGCAGTCTTTTCTATTCGACTAGCGGGAGGGCGGAGACCCAGTACTTC.

This clonotype was detected ten times or more. The rearrangement joins TRBV28 to TRBJ2-7; 7 positions agree with TRBD1. Trimming cost V 5 bases and J 0 bases; bases outside gene matches: 10. Germline values: CDR1 MDHEN, CDR2 SYDVKM. This CDR3 is built from 16 residues. The CDR3 region has the DNA TGTGCCAGCAGTCACCCTCGGACAGGAAACTCCTACGAGCAGTACTTC. Protein: CASSHPRTGNSYEQYF.

This clonotype was counted only a few times. The CDR3 DNA is TGTGCCAGCAGTTACGTTGTCGATGAGAGCGGAACCCCGAACACCGGGGAGCTGTTTTTT. Its translation: CASSYVVDESGTPNTGELFF. The J gene is TRBJ2-2, the V gene TRBV6-2 or TRBV6-3, with D perhaps matching TRBD2 (5 bases). The CDR3 extends over 20 amino acids. CDR1 MNHEY and CDR2 SVGEGT come from the germline V gene. V lost 2 bases and J 0 bases, leaving 22 bases between the germline ends.

This clonotype has a handful of counts. In DNA, the CDR3 is TGCAGTGCTAGAGATTTGGGGGGGGTAGACTATGGCTACACCTTC. Amino acid sequence: CSARDLGGVDYGYTF. The chain recombines TRBV20-1 with TRBJ1-2; maybe TRBD1 (5 bases). This CDR3 is 15 amino acids long. Trimming pared 0 bases from V and 3 bases from J, leaving 14 bases between. The germline V gene has CDR1 DFQATT and CDR2 SNEGSKA (reference sequence).

The V gene is TRBV27, the J gene TRBJ2-7, with D uncertain. Germline V gene sequence: CDR1 MNHEY, CDR2 SMNVEV (reference sequence). The CDR3 loop spans 15 amino acids. V lost 2 bases and J 0 bases, leaving 11 bases between the germline ends. CDR3 protein: CASSLMAVSSYEQYF. Written as DNA, the CDR3 is TGTGCCAGCAGTTTAATGGCGGTAAGCTCCTACGAGCAGTACTTC.